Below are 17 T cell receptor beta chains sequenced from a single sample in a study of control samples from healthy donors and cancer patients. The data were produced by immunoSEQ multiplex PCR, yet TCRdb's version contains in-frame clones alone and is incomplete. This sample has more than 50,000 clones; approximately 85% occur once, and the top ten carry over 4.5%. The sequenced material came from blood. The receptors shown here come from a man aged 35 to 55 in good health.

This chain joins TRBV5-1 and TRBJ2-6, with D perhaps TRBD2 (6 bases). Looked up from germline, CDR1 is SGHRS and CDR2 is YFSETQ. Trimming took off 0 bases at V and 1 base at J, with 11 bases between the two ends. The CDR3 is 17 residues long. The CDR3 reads CASSLAVGGSGANVLTF. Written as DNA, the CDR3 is TGCGCCAGCAGCTTGGCCGTGGGAGGTTCTGGGGCCAACGTCCTGACTTTC.

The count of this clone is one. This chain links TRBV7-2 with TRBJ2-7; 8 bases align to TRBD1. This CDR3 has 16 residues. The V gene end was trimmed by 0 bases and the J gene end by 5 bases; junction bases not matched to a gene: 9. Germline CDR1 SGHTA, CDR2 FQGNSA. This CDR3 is CASSLAGQGALHEQYF. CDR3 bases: TGTGCCAGCAGCTTAGCGGGCCAGGGGGCTCTCCACGAGCAGTACTTC.

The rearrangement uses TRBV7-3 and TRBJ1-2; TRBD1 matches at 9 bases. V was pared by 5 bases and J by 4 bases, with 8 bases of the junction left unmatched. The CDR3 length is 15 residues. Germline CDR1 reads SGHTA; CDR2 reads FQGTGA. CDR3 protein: CASSPIPGQGYGYTF. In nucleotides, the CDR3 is TGTGCCAGCAGCCCAATTCCGGGACAGGGCTATGGCTACACCTTC.

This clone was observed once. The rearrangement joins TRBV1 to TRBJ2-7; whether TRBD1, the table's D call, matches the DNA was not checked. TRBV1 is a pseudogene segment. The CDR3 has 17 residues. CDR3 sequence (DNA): TGCACCAGCAGCCAACGGCTCTCCGGGCAGGGGGCCTACGAGCAGTACTTC. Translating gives CTSSQRLSGQGAYEQYF.

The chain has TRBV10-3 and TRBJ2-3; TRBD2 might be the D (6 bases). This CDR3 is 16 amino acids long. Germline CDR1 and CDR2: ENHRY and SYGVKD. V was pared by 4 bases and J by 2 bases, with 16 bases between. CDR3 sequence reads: CAISAGLGGDTDTQYF. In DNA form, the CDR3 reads TGTGCCATCAGTGCGGGTCTGGGAGGTGACACAGATACGCAGTATTTT.

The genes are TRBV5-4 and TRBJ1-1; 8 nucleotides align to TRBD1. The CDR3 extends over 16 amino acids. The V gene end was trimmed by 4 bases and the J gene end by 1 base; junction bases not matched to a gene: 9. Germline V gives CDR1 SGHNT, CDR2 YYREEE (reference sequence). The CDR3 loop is CASSLNRGSRNTEAFF. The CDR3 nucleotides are TGTGCCAGCAGCCTGAACAGGGGGTCCAGGAACACTGAAGCTTTCTTT.

The CDR3 nucleotides read TGTGCCACCAGCAGAGATTCGGGCTCAGGGGCCAACGTCCTGACTTTC. It encodes CATSRDSGSGANVLTF. The chain joins TRBV15 to TRBJ2-6; D gene uncertain. Germline V gene lookup returns CDR1 LNHNV and CDR2 YYDKDF (reference sequence). The CDR3 has 16 residues. Trimming took off 0 bases at V and 4 bases at J, with 10 bases between the two ends.

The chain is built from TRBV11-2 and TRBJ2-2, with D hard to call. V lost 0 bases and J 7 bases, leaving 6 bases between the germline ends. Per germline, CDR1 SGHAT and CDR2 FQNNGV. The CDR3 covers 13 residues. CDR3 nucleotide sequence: TGTGCCAGCAGCTTAGAGGGGATCGGGGAGCTGTTTTTT. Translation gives CASSLEGIGELFF.

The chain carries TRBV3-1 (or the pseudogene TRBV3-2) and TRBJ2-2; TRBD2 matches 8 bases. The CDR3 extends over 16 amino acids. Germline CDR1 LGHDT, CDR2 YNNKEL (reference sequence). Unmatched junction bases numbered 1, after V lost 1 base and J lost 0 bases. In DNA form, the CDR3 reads TGTGCCAGCAGCCAAGTCGGGGGGGCGAACACCGGGGAGCTGTTTTTT. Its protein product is CASSQVGGANTGELFF.

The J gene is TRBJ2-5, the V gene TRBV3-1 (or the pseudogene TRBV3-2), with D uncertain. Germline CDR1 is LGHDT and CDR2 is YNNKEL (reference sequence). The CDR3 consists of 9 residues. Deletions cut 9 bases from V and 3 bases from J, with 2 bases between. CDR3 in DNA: TGTGCCAGTGAAGAGACCCAGTACTTC. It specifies CASEETQYF.

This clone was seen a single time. The CDR3 here is CASSQLGIDTDTQYF. CDR3 bases: TGTGCCAGCAGCCAACTGGGGATCGATACAGATACGCAGTATTTT. The rearrangement links TRBV3-1 (or the pseudogene TRBV3-2) to TRBJ2-3; D gene unclear. There are 15 residues in the CDR3. Trimming removed 2 bases from V and 3 bases from J, with 12 bases in between. Germline V gene lookup returns CDR1 LGHDT and CDR2 YNNKEL (reference sequence).

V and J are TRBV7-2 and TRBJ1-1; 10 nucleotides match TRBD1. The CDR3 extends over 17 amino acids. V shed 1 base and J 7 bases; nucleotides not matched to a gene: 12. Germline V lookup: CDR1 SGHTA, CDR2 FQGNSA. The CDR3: CASSLGQGANVFSEAFF. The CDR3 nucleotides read TGTGCCAGCAGCTTAGGACAGGGGGCGAATGTTTTCAGTGAAGCTTTCTTT.

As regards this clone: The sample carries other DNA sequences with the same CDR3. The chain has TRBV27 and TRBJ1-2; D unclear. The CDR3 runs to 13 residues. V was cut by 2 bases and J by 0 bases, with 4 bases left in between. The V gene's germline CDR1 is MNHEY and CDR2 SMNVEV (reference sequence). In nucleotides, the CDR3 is TGTGCCAGCAGTTTAACAGCTAACTATGGCTACACCTTC. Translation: CASSLTANYGYTF.

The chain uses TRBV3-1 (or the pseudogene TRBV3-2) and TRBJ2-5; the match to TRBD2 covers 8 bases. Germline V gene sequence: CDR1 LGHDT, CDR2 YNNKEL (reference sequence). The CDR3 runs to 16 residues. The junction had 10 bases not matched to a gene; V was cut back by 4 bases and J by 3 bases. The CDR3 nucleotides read TGTGCCAGCAGCCCCAAAGGGACTAGTCCTAAAGAGACCCAGTACTTC. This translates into CASSPKGTSPKETQYF.

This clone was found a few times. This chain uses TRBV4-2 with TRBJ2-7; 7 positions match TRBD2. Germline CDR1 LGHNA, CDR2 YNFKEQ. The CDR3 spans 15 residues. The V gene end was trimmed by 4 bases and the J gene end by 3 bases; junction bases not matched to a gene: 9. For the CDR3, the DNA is TGTGCCAGCAGCCCCTATGGGGGGGAGAACTACGAGCAGTACTTC. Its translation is CASSPYGGENYEQYF.

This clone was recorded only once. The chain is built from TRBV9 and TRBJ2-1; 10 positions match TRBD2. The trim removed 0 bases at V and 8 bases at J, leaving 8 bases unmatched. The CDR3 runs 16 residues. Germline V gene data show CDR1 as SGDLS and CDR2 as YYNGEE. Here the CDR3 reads CASSVGELAGSDEQFF. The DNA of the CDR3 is TGTGCCAGCAGCGTAGGGGAACTAGCGGGGTCTGATGAGCAGTTCTTC.

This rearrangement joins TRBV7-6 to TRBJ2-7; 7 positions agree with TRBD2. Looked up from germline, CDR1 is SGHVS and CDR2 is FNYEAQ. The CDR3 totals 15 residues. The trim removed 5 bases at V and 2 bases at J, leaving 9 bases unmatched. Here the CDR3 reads CASSPLAGVTYEQYF. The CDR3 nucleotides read TGTGCCAGCAGCCCCCTTGCGGGAGTCACCTACGAGCAGTACTTC.